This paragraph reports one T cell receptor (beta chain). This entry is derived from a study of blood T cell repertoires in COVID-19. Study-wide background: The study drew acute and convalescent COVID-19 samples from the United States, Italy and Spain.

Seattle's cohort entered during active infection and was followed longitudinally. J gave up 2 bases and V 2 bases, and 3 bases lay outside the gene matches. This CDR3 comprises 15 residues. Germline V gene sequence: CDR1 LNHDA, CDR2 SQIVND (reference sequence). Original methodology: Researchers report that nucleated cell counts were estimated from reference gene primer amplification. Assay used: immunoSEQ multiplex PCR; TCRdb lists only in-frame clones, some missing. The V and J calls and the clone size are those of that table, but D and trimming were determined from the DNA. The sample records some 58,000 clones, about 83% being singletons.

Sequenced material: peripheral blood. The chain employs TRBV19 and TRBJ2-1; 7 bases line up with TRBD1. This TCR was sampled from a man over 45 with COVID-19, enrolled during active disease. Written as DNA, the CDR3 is TGTGCCAGTAGTATAACAGGGGATACCTACAATGAGCAGTTCTTC. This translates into CASSITGDTYNEQFF.